This T cell receptor beta chain is drawn from a study of chemoradiotherapy in HPV16-positive cancers. Study-wide results and limits: During treatment, candidate HPV-specific clones and E7-related motifs expanded in tumor.

This table comes from immunoSEQ multiplex PCR, and its TCRdb copy is limited to in-frame clones, with some not included. The table includes 2,500 to 3,500 clones, around nine tenths detected once. Germline CDR1 MNHNY, CDR2 SVGAGI (reference sequence). This CDR3 region has 14 residues. V gave up 6 bases and J gave up 5 bases; unmatched junction bases: 7. On this clone itself: The target antigen is unknown.

The TCR was taken from a human donor with HPV-associated anogenital cancer. The V gene is TRBV6-6, the J gene TRBJ1-2, with 9 positions matching TRBD1. The sequences come from tumor tissue, collected from a patient who underwent chemoradiotherapy. CDR3 in amino acids: CASRETGGLYGYTF. The CDR3 DNA follows: TGTGCCAGCAGGGAGACAGGGGGGTTGTATGGCTACACCTTC.